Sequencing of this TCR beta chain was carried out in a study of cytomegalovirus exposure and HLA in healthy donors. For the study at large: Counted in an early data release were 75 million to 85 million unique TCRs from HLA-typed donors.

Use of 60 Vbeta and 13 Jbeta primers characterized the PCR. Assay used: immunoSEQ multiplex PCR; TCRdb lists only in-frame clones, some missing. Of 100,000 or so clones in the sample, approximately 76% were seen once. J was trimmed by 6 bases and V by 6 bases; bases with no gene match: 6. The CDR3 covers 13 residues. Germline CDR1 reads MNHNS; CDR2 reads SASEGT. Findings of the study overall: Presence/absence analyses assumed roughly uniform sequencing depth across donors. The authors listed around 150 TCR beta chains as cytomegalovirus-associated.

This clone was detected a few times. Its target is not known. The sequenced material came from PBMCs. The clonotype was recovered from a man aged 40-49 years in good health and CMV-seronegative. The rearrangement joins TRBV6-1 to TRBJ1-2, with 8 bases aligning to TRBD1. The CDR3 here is CASRLRGLDGYTF. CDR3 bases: TGTGCCAGCAGGCTCAGGGGGCTTGATGGCTACACCTTC.